Below, 31 T cell receptor beta chains from the same sample are listed, as sequenced in a study of CD8+ T cells in alopecia areata. Extraction and reverse transcription of RNA yielded cDNA as the sequencing template. Using immunoSEQ multiplex PCR, the repertoire was profiled, and TCRdb retains in-frame clones only, with some absent. The table includes 100,000 to 150,000 clones, around two fifths detected once. The sample was CD4+ T cells sorted from blood. The receptors derive from a human donor with alopecia areata.

This CDR3 is CASSLGGTGEETQYF. Here the CDR3 DNA reads TGCGCCAGCAGCTTGGGCGGGACAGGGGAAGAGACCCAGTACTTC. The V and J genes are TRBV5-1 and TRBJ2-5, with 10 bases that match TRBD1. CDR3 length: 15 amino acids. The germline V gene has CDR1 SGHRS and CDR2 YFSETQ. V shed 0 bases, J shed 3 bases, and the junction held 2 bases outside the gene matches.

This clone was counted a few times. The CDR3 reads CASSQDNSPLHF. The CDR3 nucleotides read TGCGCCAGCAGCCAAGACAATTCACCCCTCCACTTT. The rearrangement uses TRBV4-3 and TRBJ1-6; the D is unclear. The CDR3 length is 12 residues. Per the germline V gene, CDR1 is LGHNA and CDR2 is YSLEER. The V end lost 0 bases, the J end lost 7 bases, and 1 base lay between the germline ends.

This clone came up a few times. The chain has TRBV10-3 and TRBJ2-5; D is perhaps TRBD1 or TRBD2 (5 bases each). Trimming took off 0 bases at V and 1 base at J, with 18 bases between the two ends. The CDR3 is made up of 18 amino acids. CDR1 is ENHRY, CDR2 SYGVKD, per germline. The CDR3 loop is CAISESLGVAPAQETQYF. In DNA form, the CDR3 reads TGTGCCATCAGTGAGTCGCTAGGGGTAGCGCCGGCCCAAGAGACCCAGTACTTC.

There are a few counts of this clone. This chain connects TRBV4-2 to TRBJ2-7, with 9 positions matching TRBD2. The trim removed 1 base at V and 0 bases at J, leaving 4 bases unmatched. The CDR3 consists of 16 residues. Germline-derived CDR1 and CDR2 are LGHNA and YNFKEQ. CDR3 sequence reads: CASSQVPGLASYEQYF. CDR3 bases: TGTGCCAGCAGCCAAGTGCCGGGACTAGCCTCCTACGAGCAGTACTTC.

This clone was observed a few times. The DNA for the CDR3 is TGCAGCGTTGTAGGTCTAGGTGGGGCCAACGTCCTGACTTTC. Translating it yields CSVVGLGGANVLTF. V is TRBV29-1 and J is TRBJ2-6, with D uncertain. Germline V lookup: CDR1 SQVTM, CDR2 ANQGSEA. The germline V and J ends were trimmed by 4 bases and 3 bases, with 10 bases remaining between them. The CDR3 extends over 14 amino acids.

This clone was detected a few times. The chain employs TRBV18 and TRBJ1-1, with no clear D. Germline assignment: CDR1 KGHSH and CDR2 LQKENI. The CDR3 runs to 14 residues. V was trimmed by 3 bases and J by 1 base, leaving 9 bases between them. The CDR3 sequence: CASSPRRGNTEAFF. Here the CDR3 DNA reads TGTGCCAGCTCACCGCGAAGAGGGAACACTGAAGCTTTCTTT. Using reference TRBV18 and TRBJ1-1 for the parts outside the CDR3, the full variable domain is NAGVMQNPRHLVRRRGQEARLRCSPMKGHSHVYWYRQLPEEGLKFMVYLQKENIIDESGMPKERFSAEFPKEGPSILRIQQVVRGDSAAYFCASSPRRGNTEAFFGQGTRLTVV.

This clone was observed a few times. The J gene is TRBJ2-1, the V gene TRBV4-3; D is possibly TRBD2 (5 bases). This CDR3 is built from 15 residues. V lost 0 bases and J 7 bases, leaving 13 bases between the germline ends. From germline, CDR1 is LGHNA and CDR2 YSLEER. The DNA for the CDR3 is TGCGCCAGCAGCCAAGATAATTTCGGGGAGAATGAGCAGTTCTTC. It encodes CASSQDNFGENEQFF.

V gene TRBV7-6 combines with J gene TRBJ2-3, with TRBD2 as a possible D gene (5 bases). CDR1 and CDR2 (germline): SGHVS, FNYEAQ. The CDR3 runs 14 residues. V gave up 4 bases and J gave up 2 bases, with 10 bases separating them. CDR3 amino acids: CASSSRRDTDTQYF. CDR3 sequence (DNA): TGTGCCAGCAGCTCGAGACGGGACACAGATACGCAGTATTTT.

The chain joins TRBV30 to TRBJ1-5; D is uncertain. The CDR3 covers 13 residues. Germline CDR1 reads GTSNPN; CDR2 reads SVGIG (reference sequence). V gave up 2 bases and J gave up 3 bases, with 8 bases separating them. The CDR3 DNA follows: TGTGCCTGGAGTACAGCTAACAATCAGCCCCAGCATTTT. Protein product: CAWSTANNQPQHF.

The V and J genes are TRBV5-1 and TRBJ2-1; D tentatively fits TRBD1 or TRBD2 (5 bases each). Germline CDR1 and CDR2: SGHRS and YFSETQ. V shed 5 bases and J shed 6 bases, with 21 bases lying between them. This CDR3 has 16 amino acids. The CDR3 region has the DNA TGCGCCAGCAGGTCTGGAAGCGTTCAGAGGGGCAATGAGCAGTTCTTC. Residues: CASRSGSVQRGNEQFF.

The V call is TRBV4-3, the J call TRBJ2-1; D uncertain. The CDR3 loop spans 13 amino acids. V lost 0 bases to trimming and J lost 6 bases, with 6 bases between them. Germline V lookup: CDR1 LGHNA, CDR2 YSLEER. Written as DNA, the CDR3 is TGCGCCAGCAGCCAAGAGTCTTTCAATGAGCAGTTCTTC. Translating gives CASSQESFNEQFF.

The chain is built from TRBV29-1 and TRBJ2-3; D assignment may be TRBD1 or TRBD2 (5 bases each). With 7 bases removed from V and 1 base from J, the gap between germline ends came to 15 bases. Germline CDR1 is SQVTM and CDR2 is ANQGSEA. The CDR3 consists of 14 residues. CDR3 coding DNA: TGCAGCGGGGGCGGGCCAGCGGGCACAGATACGCAGTATTTT. Its translation: CSGGGPAGTDTQYF.

The chain is built from TRBV29-1 and TRBJ2-7, with D tentatively TRBD1 (6 bases). This CDR3 region has 13 residues. Germline V gives CDR1 SQVTM, CDR2 ANQGSEA. Deletions cut 4 bases from V and 2 bases from J, with 12 bases between. The CDR3 DNA sequence: TGCAGCGTTGTGAGGGGGAGTACCTACGAGCAGTACTTC. This gives the protein CSVVRGSTYEQYF.

A single count supports this clone. The genes are TRBV30 and TRBJ2-1; 10 bases line up with TRBD2. CDR1 and CDR2 (germline): GTSNPN, SVGIG (reference sequence). J was trimmed by 10 bases and V by 4 bases; bases with no gene match: 10. The CDR3 spans 14 residues. This CDR3 is CAWTSFSGRTEQFF. CDR3 sequence (DNA): TGTGCCTGGACATCTTTTAGCGGGAGGACCGAGCAGTTCTTC.

The chain recombines TRBV19 with TRBJ2-5, with D uncertain. V lost 6 bases to trimming and J lost 5 bases, with 13 bases between them. CDR1 LNHDA and CDR2 SQIVND come from the germline V gene (reference sequence). CDR3 length equals 13 residues. CDR3 sequence reads: CASSSIHGETQYF. CDR3 in DNA: TGTGCCAGTAGCTCCATCCATGGGGAGACCCAGTACTTC. Variable domain in full (rest from reference TRBV19 and TRBJ2-5): DGGITQSPKYLFRKEGQNVTLSCEQNLNHDAMYWYRQDPGQGLRLIYYSQIVNDFQKGDIAEGYSVSREKKESFPLTVTSAQKNPTAFYLCASSSIHGETQYFGPGTRLLVL.

This clone was picked up many times. This chain uses TRBV11-3 with TRBJ1-6, with D possibly matching TRBD1 (6 bases). The V and J ends lost 3 bases and 6 bases respectively, with 12 bases between them. This CDR3 has 15 amino acids. Germline V lookup: CDR1 SGHNT, CDR2 YENEEA. CDR3 in amino acids: CASSLEQGGNSPLHF. CDR3 nucleotides: TGTGCCAGCAGCTTGGAACAGGGTGGTAATTCACCCCTCCACTTT.

This clone has a handful of counts. This chain uses TRBV29-1 with TRBJ2-7; TRBD2 matches at 9 bases. This CDR3 comprises 16 residues. The V and J ends lost 1 base and 1 base, in that order; junction bases with no gene match: 8. The germline V gene encodes CDR1 SQVTM and CDR2 ANQGSEA. Here the CDR3 DNA reads TGCAGCGTTGAAGTAGGTGGTAGCGGGAGATCCTACGAGCAGTACTTC. Residues: CSVEVGGSGRSYEQYF.

This clone was counted a few times. The V call is TRBV5-1, the J call TRBJ2-1; the D gene is possibly TRBD2 (5 bases). The CDR3 has 15 residues. V was shortened by 7 bases and J by 0 bases, with 14 bases between the two germline ends. Per germline, CDR1 SGHRS and CDR2 YFSETQ. This CDR3 is CASCLLGSSYNEQFF. CDR3 nucleotides: TGCGCCAGCTGCCTTCTAGGGAGCTCCTACAATGAGCAGTTCTTC.

CDR3 protein: CAWHTLGEQYF. For the CDR3, the DNA is TGTGCCTGGCATACCTTGGGGGAGCAGTACTTC. V and J are TRBV30 and TRBJ2-5, with D perhaps being TRBD1 or TRBD2 (5 bases each). V lost 5 bases and J 11 bases, leaving 15 bases between the germline ends. The germline V gene has CDR1 GTSNPN and CDR2 SVGIG (reference sequence). There are 11 residues in the CDR3.

The V call is TRBV7-3, the J call TRBJ2-2; weak D call: TRBD2 (6 bases). The CDR3 runs 14 residues. Germline CDR1 and CDR2: SGHTA and FQGTGA. Trimming shortened V by 4 bases and J by 5 bases, and 11 bases separated the two germline ends. CDR3 residues: CASSSVEGTGELFF. Here the CDR3 DNA reads TGTGCCAGCAGCTCCGTGGAGGGGACCGGGGAGCTGTTTTTT.

This rearrangement joins TRBV11-2 to TRBJ2-5; no definite D call. The germline CDR1 and CDR2 sequences are SGHAT and FQNNGV. Trimming took off 3 bases at V and 2 bases at J, with 10 bases between the two ends. This CDR3 contains 14 residues. CDR3 sequence: CASSLRTAQETQYF. As DNA, the CDR3 is TGTGCCAGCAGCTTGAGGACGGCACAAGAGACCCAGTACTTC.

This chain connects TRBV9 to TRBJ2-1; D is unclear. With 6 bases removed from V and 0 bases from J, the gap between germline ends came to 10 bases. CDR3 length equals 14 residues. Germline assignment: CDR1 SGDLS and CDR2 YYNGEE. CDR3 sequence: CASNPGSSYNEQFF. The DNA for the CDR3 is TGTGCCAGCAACCCAGGTAGCTCCTACAATGAGCAGTTCTTC.

This clone was picked up a small number of times. The CDR3 DNA reads TGCGCCAGCAGTCAGTCGGAAGGGGAGGGGGCAGATGGCTACACCTTC. This gives the protein CASSQSEGEGADGYTF. The V and J genes are TRBV23-1 and TRBJ1-2, with TRBD1 matching over 7 bases. TRBV23-1 counts as an open reading frame of uncertain function. J lost 6 bases, V lost 3 bases, and 13 bases had no gene match. The CDR3 runs to 16 residues.

J is TRBJ1-5 and V is TRBV20-1; unclear D gene. The CDR3 loop spans 11 amino acids. CDR1 is DFQATT, CDR2 SNEGSKA, per germline (reference sequence). Trimming pared 3 bases from V and 11 bases from J, leaving 11 bases between. This chain's CDR3 is CSARVDYSQHF. DNA of the CDR3: TGCAGTGCTAGGGTCGACTATTCCCAGCATTTT.

The chain uses TRBV18 and TRBJ1-2, with D maybe TRBD1 (6 bases). The V gene lost 8 bases and the J gene lost 4 bases, with 14 bases spanning the gap. CDR1 is KGHSH, CDR2 LQKENI, per germline. This CDR3 has 13 residues. Here the CDR3 DNA reads TGTGCCAGCACCGGAACAGGGATCTATGGCTACACCTTC. It encodes CASTGTGIYGYTF.

The V call is TRBV29-1, the J call TRBJ2-7; 9 bases align to TRBD1. The V gene's germline CDR1 is SQVTM and CDR2 ANQGSEA. CDR3 length equals 14 residues. DNA for the CDR3: TGCAGTGCTAGGGACAGGGTGCAAACGAGCGAGCAGTACTTC. It is translated as CSARDRVQTSEQYF.

This rearrangement joins TRBV4-1 to TRBJ2-5; 8 bases are shared with TRBD1. This CDR3 has 15 amino acids. CDR1 and CDR2 from the germline V gene are MGHRA and YSYEKL. Losses at the gene ends were 1 base for V and 1 base for J; bases not matched to a gene: 2. CDR3 in DNA: TGCGCCAGCAGCCAAGGAACAGGGGGCCAAGAGACCCAGTACTTC. Amino acids: CASSQGTGGQETQYF.

This clone was observed a few times. The rearrangement joins TRBV2 to TRBJ1-6; D remains ambiguous. The V end was cut by 8 bases, the J end by 7 bases, with 12 bases between. The CDR3 covers 13 residues. Germline CDR1 SNHLY, CDR2 FYNNEI. For the CDR3, the DNA is TGTGCCAGCCGACAAGGGTTGAATTCACCCCTCCACTTT. Encoded protein: CASRQGLNSPLHF.

This chain joins TRBV30 and TRBJ2-1, with unresolved D. This CDR3 comprises 13 residues. Germline V gene data show CDR1 as GTSNPN and CDR2 as SVGIG (reference sequence). V was cut by 4 bases and J by 5 bases, with 12 bases left in between. CDR3 region: CAWIGLMHNEQFF. The CDR3 nucleotides are TGTGCCTGGATTGGTTTGATGCACAATGAGCAGTTCTTC.

Written as DNA, the CDR3 is TGCAGCGTCACTCTAGCGGGGACTACAGATACGCAGTATTTT. It translates to CSVTLAGTTDTQYF. The chain couples TRBV29-1 to TRBJ2-3; 9 bases align to TRBD2. Trimming removed 6 bases from V and 3 bases from J; junction bases left unmatched: 7. Per germline, CDR1 SQVTM and CDR2 ANQGSEA. The CDR3 has 14 residues.

The chain links TRBV28 to TRBJ2-5, with D perhaps matching TRBD1 (6 bases). The CDR3 runs 13 residues. Trimming removed 5 bases from V and 7 bases from J, with 14 bases in between. The germline CDR1 and CDR2 sequences are MDHEN and SYDVKM. CDR3 amino acids: CASSPTGFWTQYF. The CDR3 nucleotides read TGTGCCAGCAGTCCTACAGGGTTTTGGACCCAGTACTTC.